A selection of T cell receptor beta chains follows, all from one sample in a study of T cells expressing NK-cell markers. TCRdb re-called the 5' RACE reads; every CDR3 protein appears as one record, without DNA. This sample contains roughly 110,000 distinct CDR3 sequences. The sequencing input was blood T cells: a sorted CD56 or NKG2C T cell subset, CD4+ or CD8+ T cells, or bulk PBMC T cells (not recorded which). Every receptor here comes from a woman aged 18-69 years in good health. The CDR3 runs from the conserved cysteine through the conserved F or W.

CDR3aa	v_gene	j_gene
CASSIKFLAESYEQYF	TRBV19	TRBJ2-7
CASSHRRDRYSGNTIYF	TRBV7-9	TRBJ1-3
CASSIDALAGGSSYNEQFF	TRBV19	TRBJ2-1
CASLASVNIQYF	TRBV19	TRBJ2-4
CASSLGSQSQHF	TRBV27	TRBJ1-5
CASSEEETQYF	TRBV10-1	TRBJ2-5
CASSPSWGAPSYTF	TRBV5-6	TRBJ1-2
CASSPVSVIGLHTDTQYF	TRBV4-2	TRBJ2-3
CASSLGSLANEQFF	TRBV5-4	TRBJ2-1
CASSSGVPYSYEQYF	TRBV7-9	TRBJ2-7
CASSVGGDNYGYTF	TRBV9	TRBJ1-2